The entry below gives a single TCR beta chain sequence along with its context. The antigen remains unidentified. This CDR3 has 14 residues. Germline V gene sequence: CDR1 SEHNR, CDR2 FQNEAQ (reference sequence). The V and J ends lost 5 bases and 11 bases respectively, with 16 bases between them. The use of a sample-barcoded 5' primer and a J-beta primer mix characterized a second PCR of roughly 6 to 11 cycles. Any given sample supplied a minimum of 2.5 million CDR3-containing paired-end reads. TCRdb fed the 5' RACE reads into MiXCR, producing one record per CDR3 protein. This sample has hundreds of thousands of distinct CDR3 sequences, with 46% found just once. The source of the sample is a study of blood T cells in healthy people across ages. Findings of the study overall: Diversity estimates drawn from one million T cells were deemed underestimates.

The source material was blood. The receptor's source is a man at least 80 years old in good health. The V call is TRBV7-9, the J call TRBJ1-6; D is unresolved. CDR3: CASSLKQEWPPLHF. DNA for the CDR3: TGTGCCAGCAGCCTCAAGCAGGAATGGCCACCCCTCCACTTT.